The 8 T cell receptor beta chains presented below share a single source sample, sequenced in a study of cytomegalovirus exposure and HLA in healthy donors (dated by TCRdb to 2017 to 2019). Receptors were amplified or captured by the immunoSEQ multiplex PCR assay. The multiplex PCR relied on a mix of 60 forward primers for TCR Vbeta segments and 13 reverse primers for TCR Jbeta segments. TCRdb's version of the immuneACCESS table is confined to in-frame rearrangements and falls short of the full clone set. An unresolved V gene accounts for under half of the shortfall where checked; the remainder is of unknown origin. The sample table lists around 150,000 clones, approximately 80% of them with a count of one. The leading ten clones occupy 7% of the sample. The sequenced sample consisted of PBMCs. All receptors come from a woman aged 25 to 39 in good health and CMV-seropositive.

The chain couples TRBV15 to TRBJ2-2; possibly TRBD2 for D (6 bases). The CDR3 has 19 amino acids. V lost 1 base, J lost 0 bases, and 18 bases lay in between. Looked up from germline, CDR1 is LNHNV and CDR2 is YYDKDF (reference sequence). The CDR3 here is CATSRVPPSAVANTGELFF. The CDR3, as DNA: TGTGCCACCAGCAGAGTCCCGCCTAGCGCAGTTGCGAACACCGGGGAGCTGTTTTTT.

Written as DNA, the CDR3 is TGTGCCAGCAGCCGTAGCTCTGGGGCCAACGTCCTGACTTTC. Protein: CASSRSSGANVLTF. The chain couples TRBV7-7 to TRBJ2-6, with D uncertain. The CDR3 contains 14 residues. The V end was cut by 5 bases, the J end by 0 bases, with 5 bases between. Germline V gives CDR1 SSHAT, CDR2 FNYEAQ (reference sequence).

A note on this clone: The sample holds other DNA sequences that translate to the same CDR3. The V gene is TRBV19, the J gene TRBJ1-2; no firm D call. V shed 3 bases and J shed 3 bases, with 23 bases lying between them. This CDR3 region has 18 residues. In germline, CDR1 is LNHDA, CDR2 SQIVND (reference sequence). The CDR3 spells CASSIRLRINLPDYGYTF. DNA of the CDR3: TGTGCCAGTAGTATCAGACTTCGGATCAACTTACCTGACTATGGCTACACCTTC.

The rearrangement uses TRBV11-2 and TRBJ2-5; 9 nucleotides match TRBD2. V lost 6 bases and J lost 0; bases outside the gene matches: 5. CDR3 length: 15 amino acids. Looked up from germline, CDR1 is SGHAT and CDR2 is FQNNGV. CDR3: CASRRLAANQETQYF. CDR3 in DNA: TGTGCCAGCAGGCGACTAGCGGCCAACCAAGAGACCCAGTACTTC.

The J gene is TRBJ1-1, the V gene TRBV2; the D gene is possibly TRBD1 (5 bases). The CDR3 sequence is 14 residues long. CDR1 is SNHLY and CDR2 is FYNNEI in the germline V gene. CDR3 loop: CPPWRGDFNTEAFF. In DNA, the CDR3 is TGTCCCCCCTGGCGGGGGGATTTTAACACTGAAGCTTTCTTT. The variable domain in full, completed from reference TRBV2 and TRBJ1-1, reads EPEVTQTPSHQVTQMGQEVILRCVPISNHLYFYWYRQILGQKVEFLVSFYNNEISEKSEIFDDQFSVERPDGSNFTLKIRSTKLEDSAMYFCPPWRGDFNTEAFFGQGTRLTVV.

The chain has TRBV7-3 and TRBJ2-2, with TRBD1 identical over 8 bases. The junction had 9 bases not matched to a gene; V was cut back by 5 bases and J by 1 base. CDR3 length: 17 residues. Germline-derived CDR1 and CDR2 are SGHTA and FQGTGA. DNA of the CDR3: TGTGCCAGCAGCCCCCGGACAGGGAAACAGAACACCGGGGAGCTGTTTTTT. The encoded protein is CASSPRTGKQNTGELFF.

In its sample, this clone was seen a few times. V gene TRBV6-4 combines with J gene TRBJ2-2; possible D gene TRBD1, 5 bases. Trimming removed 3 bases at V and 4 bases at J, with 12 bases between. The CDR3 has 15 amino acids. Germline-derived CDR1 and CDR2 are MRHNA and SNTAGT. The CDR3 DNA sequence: TGTGCCAGCAGTGAAGGAGACAGCCCCACCGGGGAGCTGTTTTTT. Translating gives CASSEGDSPTGELFF.

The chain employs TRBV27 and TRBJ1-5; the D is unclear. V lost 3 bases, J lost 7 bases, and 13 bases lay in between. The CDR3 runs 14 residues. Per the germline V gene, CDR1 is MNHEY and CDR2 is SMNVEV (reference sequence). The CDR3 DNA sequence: TGTGCCAGCAGTTTTAGCCGGGGATGGCAGCCCCAGCATTTT. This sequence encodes CASSFSRGWQPQHF.